These 26 T cell receptor beta chains came from one sample sequenced in a study of Graves' ophthalmopathy and Graves' hyperthyroidism. The study amplified TCR beta CDR3 regions using RNA transcripts. HTBI primers primed a first-round RT-PCR, and a second-round multiplex PCR followed. Via MiXCR, TCRdb re-called the multiplex PCR reads, giving one row per CDR3 protein. There are about 220,000 distinct CDR3 sequences in the sample; 20% to 25% occur only once, and roughly 44% lies in the top ten. Sequencing used peripheral blood. All receptors derive from a woman aged 50 to 60 with Graves' ophthalmopathy.

This clonotype was counted at least ten times. This sequence joins TRBV7-2 and TRBJ2-7; 7 positions match TRBD2. Germline V lookup: CDR1 SGHTA, CDR2 FQGNSA. The V and J ends lost 1 base and 6 bases, in that order; junction bases with no gene match: 9. The CDR3 covers 15 residues. The DNA of the CDR3 is TGTGCCAGCAGCTTAGTGGGACTACCCGGGGGCGAGCAGTACTTC. This encodes CASSLVGLPGGEQYF.

Written as DNA, the CDR3 is TGTGCCAGCACCCAGGGTGGGCAACCCAATCAGCCCCAGCATTTT. The encoded protein is CASTQGGQPNQPQHF. The V and J genes are TRBV12-3 or TRBV12-4 and TRBJ1-5; a weak D match, TRBD1 (5 bases). The CDR3 contains 15 residues. Trimming removed 7 bases at V and 3 bases at J, with 16 bases between.

This clonotype was seen at least ten times. CDR3 residues: CASSPQGEGLNTEAFF. The DNA for the CDR3 is TGTGCCAGTAGCCCCCAGGGGGAGGGATTGAACACTGAAGCTTTCTTT. V is TRBV19 and J is TRBJ1-1, with 7 bases lining up with TRBD1. The CDR3 totals 16 residues. V shed 6 bases and J 0 bases; nucleotides not matched to a gene: 10. From germline, CDR1 is LNHDA and CDR2 SQIVND (reference sequence).

This clonotype was seen at least ten times. The J gene is TRBJ2-7, the V gene TRBV20-1; tentative D call: TRBD2 (6 bases). The germline CDR1 and CDR2 sequences are DFQATT and SNEGSKA (reference sequence). V lost 3 bases and J 6 bases, leaving 30 bases between the germline ends. There are 18 residues in the CDR3. CDR3 in amino acids: CSASNSLSRLVGVSEQYF. The CDR3 bases are TGCAGTGCTAGCAACTCTCTTTCACGACTAGTAGGTGTTTCCGAGCAGTACTTC.

The sample holds many counts of this clonotype. The chain joins TRBV30 to TRBJ1-5, with 7 bases identical to TRBD1. The CDR3 is 17 residues long. V lost 2 bases, J lost 0 bases, and 10 bases stayed unmatched. Germline assignment: CDR1 GTSNPN and CDR2 SVGIG (reference sequence). The CDR3 coding sequence is TGTGCCTGGAGTACGGGACAGACGCTTCTTAGCAATCAGCCCCAGCATTTT. Protein: CAWSTGQTLLSNQPQHF.

A single count supports this clonotype. DNA for the CDR3: TGTGCCAGCAGGTCGGGAGGATCCTACGAGCAGTACTTC. Translating gives CASRSGGSYEQYF. This sequence joins TRBV6-1 and TRBJ2-7, with 7 bases that match TRBD2. Per the germline V gene, CDR1 is MNHNS and CDR2 is SASEGT. The length of the CDR3 is 13 residues. The V gene end was trimmed by 6 bases and the J gene end by 1 base; junction bases not matched to a gene: 3.

J is TRBJ2-7 and V is TRBV20-1, with D perhaps TRBD1 (5 bases). This CDR3 is 14 amino acids long. The germline V gene encodes CDR1 DFQATT and CDR2 SNEGSKA (reference sequence). The ends were cut back, 6 bases at V and 2 bases at J, with 17 bases in the middle. The CDR3 nucleotides are TGCAGTGCATCAGGGCGGCCCGCCACCTACGAGCAGTACTTC. The encoded protein is CSASGRPATYEQYF.

V is TRBV15 and J is TRBJ2-7; the D gene is possibly TRBD2 (5 bases). Trimming left V 3 bases short and J 6 bases short, with 18 bases between. The V gene's germline CDR1 is LNHNV and CDR2 YYDKDF (reference sequence). The CDR3 sequence is 15 residues long. In DNA form, the CDR3 reads TGTGCCACCAGCAGCTCCACCACGGGGAAGGCCGAGCAGTACTTC. Its protein product is CATSSSTTGKAEQYF. Looking up the rest from reference TRBV15 and TRBJ2-7 gives the full variable domain: DAMVIQNPRYQVTQFGKPVTLSCSQTLNHNVMYWYQQKSSQAPKLLFHYYDKDFNNEADTPDNFQSRRPNTSFCFLDIRSPGLGDTAMYLCATSSSTTGKAEQYFGPGTRLTVT.

Many counts were recorded for this clonotype. V is TRBV6-5 and J is TRBJ1-1; a weak D match, TRBD1 (5 bases). The CDR3 spans 14 residues. CDR1 is MNHEY, CDR2 SVGAGI, per germline. The V gene lost 0 bases and the J gene lost 8 bases, with 13 bases spanning the gap. The DNA for the CDR3 is TGTGCCAGCAGTTACTCCTTTGGGGGAGGCGAAGCTTTCTTT. Its protein product is CASSYSFGGGEAFF.

The chain has TRBV19 and TRBJ1-5; D might be TRBD1 (5 bases). Germline CDR1 LNHDA, CDR2 SQIVND (reference sequence). The CDR3 contains 20 residues. Trimming pared 5 bases from V and 2 bases from J, leaving 28 bases between. Written as DNA, the CDR3 is TGTGCCAGTAGTTACGACGGGACGCCGTTCTCCCTTGAAGGCAATCAGCCCCAGCATTTT. Its translation: CASSYDGTPFSLEGNQPQHF.

This clonotype was picked up many times. J is TRBJ1-6 and V is TRBV27; D not resolved. V lost 6 bases and J lost 10, with 19 bases in between. The CDR3 has 15 amino acids. Germline CDR1 and CDR2: MNHEY and SMNVEV (reference sequence). The chain's CDR3 is CASRPPYKRESPLHF. The CDR3 DNA reads TGTGCCAGCAGACCCCCATACAAGAGAGAATCACCCCTCCACTTT.

This clonotype occurred a few times. The chain combines TRBV11-1 with TRBJ2-7; TRBD1 matches 9 bases. J lost 3 bases, V lost 7 bases, and 13 bases had no gene match. This CDR3 has 16 amino acids. Germline values: CDR1 SGHAT, CDR2 FQDESV (reference sequence). The CDR3 bases are TGTGCCAGCACTCCCCCTTACGGACAGGGGCACTACGAGCAGTACTTC. It codes for CASTPPYGQGHYEQYF.

This clonotype was recorded at least ten times. This chain joins TRBV18 and TRBJ1-2; D call uncertain. The CDR3 is 13 residues long. Trimming shortened V by 3 bases and J by 5 bases, and 10 bases separated the two germline ends. Germline V gene sequence: CDR1 KGHSH, CDR2 LQKENI. In DNA, the CDR3 is TGTGCCAGCTCACCGGGTACAGCTTATGGCTACACCTTC. Translated, it gives CASSPGTAYGYTF. Together with reference TRBV18 and TRBJ1-2, the CDR3 gives the full variable domain: NAGVMQNPRHLVRRRGQEARLRCSPMKGHSHVYWYRQLPEEGLKFMVYLQKENIIDESGMPKERFSAEFPKEGPSILRIQQVVRGDSAAYFCASSPGTAYGYTFGSGTRLTVV.

This clonotype came up many times. The chain links TRBV7-2 to TRBJ2-7, with TRBD2 matching 13 bases. The CDR3 contains 15 residues. Germline V lookup: CDR1 SGHTA, CDR2 FQGNSA. J was trimmed by 4 bases and V by 0 bases; bases with no gene match: 0. For the CDR3, the DNA is TGTGCCAGCAGCTTAGCGACTAGCGGGAGGTACGAGCAGTACTTC. This sequence encodes CASSLATSGRYEQYF.

In regard to this clonotype: A much larger clonotype is one base distant, so this may be a read error. This chain uses TRBV12-3 or TRBV12-4 with TRBJ2-7, with TRBD1 identical over 8 bases. This CDR3 spans 15 amino acids. The CDR3 DNA follows: TGTGTCAGCAGTCCAATGACAGGGGTCCTCTACGAGCAGTACTTC. Translating gives CVSSPMTGVLYEQYF.

Concerning this clonotype itself: This sequence may be a read error, since a much larger clone differs from it by one base. This chain uses TRBV10-3 with TRBJ1-3; D unclear. Germline CDR1 ENHRY, CDR2 SYGVKD. This CDR3 has 15 residues. V was clipped by 3 bases and J by 5 bases, with 14 bases between them. Here the CDR3 reads CAISDNVGSRNTIYF. The CDR3 DNA follows: TGTGCCATCAGTGATAACGTAGGTTCCAGAAACACCATATATTTT.

This clonotype was detected only a few times. The rearrangement links TRBV7-3 to TRBJ2-6; 14 nucleotides line up with TRBD2. In germline, CDR1 is SGHTA, CDR2 FQGTGA. The ends lost 5 bases at V and 0 bases at J; junction bases unmatched: 3. The CDR3 has 18 residues. In nucleotides, the CDR3 is TGTGCCAGCAGCGAGGGACTAGCGGGGGCCTCTGGGGCCAACGTCCTGACTTTC. It translates to CASSEGLAGASGANVLTF.

The rearrangement links TRBV20-1 to TRBJ2-5; D may be TRBD2 (6 bases). Germline V CDR1 and CDR2: DFQATT, SNEGSKA (reference sequence). The CDR3 is made up of 15 amino acids. The V gene lost 0 bases and the J gene lost 3 bases, with 14 bases spanning the gap. As DNA, the CDR3 is TGCAGTGCTAGAGATACTAGCCTCGCGGAAGAGACCCAGTACTTC. Its protein is CSARDTSLAEETQYF.

This clonotype was counted at least ten times. The junction differs from germline at one of its ends, possibly a read error. V usage is TRBV7-2 and J usage is TRBJ1-2, with D perhaps matching TRBD1 (6 bases). The CDR3 spans 14 residues. Per germline, CDR1 SGHTA and CDR2 FQGNSA. This chain's CDR3 is CASSLGGSYYGHTF. The CDR3 DNA reads TGTGCCAGCAGCCTAGGGGGGAGCTACTATGGCCACACCTTC.

This clonotype appeared many times. The J gene is TRBJ1-1, the V gene TRBV5-1, with no clear D. This CDR3 is 14 amino acids long. V was trimmed by 7 bases and J by 1 base, leaving 14 bases between them. Germline V gene data show CDR1 as SGHRS and CDR2 as YFSETQ. CDR3 amino acids: CASSRGNSNTEAFF. For the CDR3, the DNA is TGCGCCAGCTCCAGAGGCAACTCGAACACTGAAGCTTTCTTT.

This clonotype was detected many times. The rearrangement joins TRBV7-9 to TRBJ2-5, with D tentatively TRBD2 (6 bases). The CDR3 totals 14 residues. Trimming took off 5 bases at V and 6 bases at J, with 16 bases between the two ends. CDR1 is SEHNR, CDR2 FQNEAQ, per germline (reference sequence). The CDR3 DNA reads TGTGCCAGCAGCAGAGAGGAGGGCCGCAAGACCCAGTACTTC. The encoded protein is CASSREEGRKTQYF.

The table lists this clonotype with a few counts. The chain carries TRBV5-1 and TRBJ1-5, with D possibly matching TRBD1 (5 bases). Trimming shortened V by 2 bases and J by 1 base, and 10 bases separated the two germline ends. There are 15 residues in the CDR3. Per germline, CDR1 SGHRS and CDR2 YFSETQ. The CDR3 DNA is TGCGCCAGCAGCTTCGGGGGTGACAGCAATCAGCCCCAGCATTTT. Amino acids: CASSFGGDSNQPQHF. Full variable domain (missing parts from reference TRBV5-1 and TRBJ1-5): KAGVTQTPRYLIKTRGQQVTLSCSPISGHRSVSWYQQTPGQGLQFLFEYFSETQRNKGNFPGRFSGRQFSNSRSEMNVSTLELGDSALYLCASSFGGDSNQPQHFGDGTRLSIL.

This clonotype was detected ten times or more. The chain has TRBV19 and TRBJ1-1, with 7 bases matching TRBD1. Germline assignment: CDR1 LNHDA and CDR2 SQIVND (reference sequence). V lost 0 bases and J lost 0; bases outside the gene matches: 4. CDR3 length equals 16 residues. CDR3 coding DNA: TGTGCCAGTAGTATAGATGGAGGGACAGTGAACACTGAAGCTTTCTTT. This encodes CASSIDGGTVNTEAFF.

This clonotype showed up many times. Sequence at one end of the junction differs from germline and may be a read error. The chain joins TRBV7-3 to TRBJ2-2; the match to TRBD2 covers 9 bases. The CDR3 consists of 14 residues. Looked up from germline, CDR1 is SGHTA and CDR2 is FQGTGA. CDR3 in amino acids: CASSLTSGTGELFF. DNA of the CDR3: TGTGCCAGCAGCCTAACTAGCGGGACCGGGGAGCTGTTTTTT.

This chain uses TRBV12-3 or TRBV12-4 with TRBJ1-6; D unclear. This CDR3 comprises 13 residues. The ends were cut back, 4 bases at V and 8 bases at J, with 9 bases in the middle. The CDR3 DNA sequence: TGTGCCAGCAGTTCGTTCCCGCATTCACCCCTCCACTTT. Protein product: CASSSFPHSPLHF.

This clonotype was counted many times. V and J are TRBV25-1 and TRBJ2-7, with TRBD1 as a possible D gene (6 bases). V lost 2 bases and J lost 6, with 14 bases in between. Germline V gene sequence: CDR1 MGHDK, CDR2 SYGVNS. The CDR3 extends over 14 amino acids. Here the CDR3 reads CASSEIGGRGEQYF. The CDR3 nucleotides read TGTGCCAGCAGTGAAATAGGGGGTCGGGGCGAGCAGTACTTC.